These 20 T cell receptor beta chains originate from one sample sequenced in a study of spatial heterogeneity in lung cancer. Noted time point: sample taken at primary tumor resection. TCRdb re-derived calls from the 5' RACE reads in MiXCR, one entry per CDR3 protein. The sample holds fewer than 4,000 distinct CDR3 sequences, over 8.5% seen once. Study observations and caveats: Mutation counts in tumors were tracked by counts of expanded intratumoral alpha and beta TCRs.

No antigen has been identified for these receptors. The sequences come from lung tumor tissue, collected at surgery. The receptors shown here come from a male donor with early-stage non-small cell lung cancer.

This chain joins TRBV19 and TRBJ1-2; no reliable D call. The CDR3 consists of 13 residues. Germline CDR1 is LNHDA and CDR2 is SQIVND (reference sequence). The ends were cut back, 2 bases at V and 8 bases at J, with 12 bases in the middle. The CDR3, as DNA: TGTGCCAGTAGTATACACAGCCAGCAAGGCTACACCTTC. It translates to CASSIHSQQGYTF.

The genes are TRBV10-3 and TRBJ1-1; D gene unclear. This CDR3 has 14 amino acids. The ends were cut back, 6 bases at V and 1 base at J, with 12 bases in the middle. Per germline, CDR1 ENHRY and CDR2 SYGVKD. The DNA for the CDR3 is TGTGCCATCAGATTCCAGAGCCAGAACACTGAAGCTTTCTTT. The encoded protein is CAIRFQSQNTEAFF.

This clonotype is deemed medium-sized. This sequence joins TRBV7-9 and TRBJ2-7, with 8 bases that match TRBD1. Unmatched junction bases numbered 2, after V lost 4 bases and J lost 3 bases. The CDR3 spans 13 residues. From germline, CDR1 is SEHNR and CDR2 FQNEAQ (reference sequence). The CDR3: CASSSGQVYEQYF. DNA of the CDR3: TGTGCCAGCAGCTCGGGACAGGTCTACGAGCAGTACTTC.

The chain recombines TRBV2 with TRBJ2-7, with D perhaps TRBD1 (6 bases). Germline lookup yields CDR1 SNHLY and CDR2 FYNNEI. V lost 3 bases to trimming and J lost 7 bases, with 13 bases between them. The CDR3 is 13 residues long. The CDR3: CASSETQGWEQYF. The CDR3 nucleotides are TGTGCCAGCAGTGAGACACAGGGATGGGAGCAGTACTTC.

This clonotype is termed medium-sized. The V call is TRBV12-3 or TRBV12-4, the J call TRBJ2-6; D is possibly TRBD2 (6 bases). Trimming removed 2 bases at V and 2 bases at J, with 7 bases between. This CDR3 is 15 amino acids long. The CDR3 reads CASSLRRAGANVLTF. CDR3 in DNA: TGTGCCAGCAGTTTAAGGAGGGCTGGGGCCAACGTCCTGACTTTC.

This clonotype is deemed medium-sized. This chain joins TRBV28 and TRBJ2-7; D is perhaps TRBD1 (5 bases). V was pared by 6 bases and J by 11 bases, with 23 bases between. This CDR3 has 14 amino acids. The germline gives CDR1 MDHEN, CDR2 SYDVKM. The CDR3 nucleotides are TGTGCCAGCAGCCTCCTCCCCCGACAGCCCATGGAGTACTTC. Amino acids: CASSLLPRQPMEYF.

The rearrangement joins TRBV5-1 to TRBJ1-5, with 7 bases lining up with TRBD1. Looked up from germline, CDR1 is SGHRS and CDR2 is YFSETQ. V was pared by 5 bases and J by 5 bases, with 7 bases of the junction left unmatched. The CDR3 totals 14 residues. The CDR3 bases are TGCGCCAGCAGTCAGGGGGGATTCGATCAGCCCCAGCATTTT. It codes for CASSQGGFDQPQHF.

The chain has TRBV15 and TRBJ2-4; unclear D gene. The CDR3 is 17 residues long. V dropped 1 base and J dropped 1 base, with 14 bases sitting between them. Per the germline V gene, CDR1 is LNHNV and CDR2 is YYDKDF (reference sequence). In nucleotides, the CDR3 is TGTGCCACCAGCAGAGGAACAGCGAAGGAGGCCAAAAACATTCAGTACTTC. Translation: CATSRGTAKEAKNIQYF.

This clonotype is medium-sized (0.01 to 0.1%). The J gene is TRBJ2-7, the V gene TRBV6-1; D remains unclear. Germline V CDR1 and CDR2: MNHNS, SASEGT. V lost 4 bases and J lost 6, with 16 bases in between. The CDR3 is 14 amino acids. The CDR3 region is CASSAYSFSGEQYF. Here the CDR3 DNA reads TGTGCCAGCAGTGCCTATTCCTTCTCGGGCGAGCAGTACTTC.

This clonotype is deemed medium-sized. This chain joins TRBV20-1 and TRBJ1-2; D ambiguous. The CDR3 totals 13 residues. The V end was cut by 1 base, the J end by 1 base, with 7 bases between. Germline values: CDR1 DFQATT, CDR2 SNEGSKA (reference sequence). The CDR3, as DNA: TGCAGTGCTAGAGGCAGATATAACTATGGCTACACCTTC. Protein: CSARGRYNYGYTF.

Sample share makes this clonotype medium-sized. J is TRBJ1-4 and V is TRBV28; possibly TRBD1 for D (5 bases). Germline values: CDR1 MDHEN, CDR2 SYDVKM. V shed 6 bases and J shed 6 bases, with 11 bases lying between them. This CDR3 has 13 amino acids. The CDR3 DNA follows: TGTGCCAGCAGATCCGGGACGGATGAAAAACTGTTTTTT. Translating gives CASRSGTDEKLFF.

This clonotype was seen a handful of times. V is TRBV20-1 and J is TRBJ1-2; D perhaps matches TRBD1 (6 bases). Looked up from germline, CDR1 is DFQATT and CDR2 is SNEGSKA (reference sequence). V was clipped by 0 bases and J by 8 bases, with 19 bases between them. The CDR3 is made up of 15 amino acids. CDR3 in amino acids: CSARDKAGGAIGYTF. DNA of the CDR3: TGCAGTGCTAGAGATAAGGCGGGGGGCGCAATAGGCTACACCTTC.

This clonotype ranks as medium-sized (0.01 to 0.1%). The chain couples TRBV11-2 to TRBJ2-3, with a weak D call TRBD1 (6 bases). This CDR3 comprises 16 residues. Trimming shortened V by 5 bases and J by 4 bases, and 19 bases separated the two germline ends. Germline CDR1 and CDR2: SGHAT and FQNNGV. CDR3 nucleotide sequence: TGTGCCAGCAGCCCCCGACAGGCCCCCCTCCCAGATACGCAGTATTTT. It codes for CASSPRQAPLPDTQYF.

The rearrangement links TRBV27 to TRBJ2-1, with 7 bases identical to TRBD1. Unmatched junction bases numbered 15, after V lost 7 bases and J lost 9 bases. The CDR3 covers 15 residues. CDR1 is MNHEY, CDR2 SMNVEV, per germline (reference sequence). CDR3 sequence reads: CASNTLGTEGSEQFF. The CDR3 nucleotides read TGTGCCAGCAACACTCTCGGGACAGAGGGAAGTGAGCAGTTCTTC.

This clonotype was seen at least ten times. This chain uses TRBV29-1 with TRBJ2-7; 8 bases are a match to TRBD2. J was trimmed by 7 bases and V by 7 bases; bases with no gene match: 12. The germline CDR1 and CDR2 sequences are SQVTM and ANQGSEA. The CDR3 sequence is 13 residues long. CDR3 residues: CSAKEREIREQYF. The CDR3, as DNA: TGCAGCGCCAAGGAGCGGGAGATTCGGGAGCAGTACTTC.

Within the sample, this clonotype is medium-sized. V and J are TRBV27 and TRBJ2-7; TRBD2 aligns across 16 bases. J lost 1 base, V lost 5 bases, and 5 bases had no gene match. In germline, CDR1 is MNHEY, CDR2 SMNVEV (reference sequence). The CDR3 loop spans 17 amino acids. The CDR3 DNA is TGTGCCAGCAGTCCGGGACTAGCGGGGGGGCGTTCCTACGAGCAGTACTTC. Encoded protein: CASSPGLAGGRSYEQYF.

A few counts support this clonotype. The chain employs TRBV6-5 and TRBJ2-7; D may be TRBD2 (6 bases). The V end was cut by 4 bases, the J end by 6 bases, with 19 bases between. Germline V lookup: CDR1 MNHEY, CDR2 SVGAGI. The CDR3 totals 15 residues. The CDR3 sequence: CASSSPRGRGPEQYF. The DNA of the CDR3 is TGTGCCAGCAGTTCTCCCCGGGGGAGAGGGCCCGAGCAGTACTTC.

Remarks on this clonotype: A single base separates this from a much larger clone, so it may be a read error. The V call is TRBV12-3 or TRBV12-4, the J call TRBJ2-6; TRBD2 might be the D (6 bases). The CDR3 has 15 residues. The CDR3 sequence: CASRGTGLWANVQTF. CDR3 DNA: TGTGCCAGCAGGGGGACTGGTCTCTGGGCCAACGTCCAGACTTTC.

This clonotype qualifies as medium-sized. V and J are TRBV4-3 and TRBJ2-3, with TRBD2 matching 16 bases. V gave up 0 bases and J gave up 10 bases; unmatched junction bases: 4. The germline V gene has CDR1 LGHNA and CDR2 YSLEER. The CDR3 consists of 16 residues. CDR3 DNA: TGCGCCAGCAGCCAAGATAGGGGACTAGCGGGAGGGCCGCAGTATTTT. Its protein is CASSQDRGLAGGPQYF.

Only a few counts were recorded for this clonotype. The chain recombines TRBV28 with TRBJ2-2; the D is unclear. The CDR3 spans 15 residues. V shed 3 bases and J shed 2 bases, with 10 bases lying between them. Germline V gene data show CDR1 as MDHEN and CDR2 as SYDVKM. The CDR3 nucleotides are TGTGCCAGCAGTTTTCGTGAGGTTAACACCGGGGAGCTGTTTTTT. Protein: CASSFREVNTGELFF.